This TCR beta chain stems from a study of metastatic and nonmetastatic thyroid tumors. Study at large: Repertoire data that came from the blood and tumor or nodule tissue of malignant and benign thyroid patients were compared. Study-wide findings and caveats: Malignant thyroid tumors reportedly had TCR beta diversity that was significantly higher than in benign nodules, in blood and tumor.

The CDR3 is 15 amino acids. Trimming pared 4 bases from V and 1 base from J, leaving 14 bases between. Germline-derived CDR1 and CDR2 are SGHDT and YYEEEE. Every patient underwent thyroid surgery untreated. This clone was found many times. Its antigen is as yet unknown. Per the authors' pipeline: It was from CDR3 differences across clinicopathological groups that a distant-metastasis classifier for papillary thyroid cancer was built. TCRdb called clones again from the PCR reads with MiXCR. These V and J calls rely on TCRdb rather than the paper's analysis. The repertoire holds 20,000 to 25,000 clones, about a tenth seen once, with 25% to 30% in the top ten.

The clonotype was recovered from a female donor with papillary thyroid cancer or a benign thyroid nodule (not recorded which). Some clones in this sample may be carry-over from other donors' samples. The sample comprised blood. The chain recombines TRBV5-6 with TRBJ1-1, with unresolved D. In nucleotides, the CDR3 is TGTGCCAGCAGCCTTGGATGGAGGAGGAACACTGAAGCTTTCTTT. It specifies CASSLGWRRNTEAFF.